Listed below are T cell receptor beta chains from one sample, sequenced in a study of long-term antiretroviral therapy in people with HIV. The protocol was immunoSEQ multiplex PCR, while the TCRdb copy is restricted to in-frame clones and leaves out a portion. The repertoire holds some 21,000 clones, with about 88% as singletons. The source was unsorted PBMCs, collected 2.3 years after starting antiretroviral therapy. These receptors all stem from a man in his sixties with HIV. Each CDR3 is given with its conserved first and last residue. Fields, in order: CDR3 DNA, CDR3 protein, V gene, D gene, J gene, clone size. A D gene is named only where the DNA matches it firmly. A row's size may be missing; if present it is once, few, many or a size class.

cdr3_nt: TGCGCCAGCGCACAGAGGACGGATACCTACGAGCAGTACTTC
cdr3_aa: CASAQRTDTYEQYF
v_call: TRBV5-1
d_call: -
j_call: TRBJ2-7
clone_size: -

cdr3_nt: TGTGCCAGCAGCTTAGTGGGGACTAGCGGGAGAGGGAATGAGCAGTTCTTC
cdr3_aa: CASSLVGTSGRGNEQFF
v_call: TRBV11-2
d_call: TRBD2
j_call: TRBJ2-1
clone_size: -

cdr3_nt: TGTGCCAGCAGCTTAGGAGCGATGCTAGCGGCGGGCACCGGGGAGCTGTTTTTT
cdr3_aa: CASSLGAMLAAGTGELFF
v_call: TRBV7-6
d_call: TRBD2
j_call: TRBJ2-2
clone_size: -

cdr3_nt: TGTGCCAGCAGCGTAGGTCTAGCGGGAGGTTACGAGCAGTACTTC
cdr3_aa: CASSVGLAGGYEQYF
v_call: TRBV9
d_call: TRBD2
j_call: TRBJ2-7
clone_size: -

cdr3_nt: TGTGCCAGCAGCTTAGCCCGGGACAGGGCGAGGGATACGCAGTATTTT
cdr3_aa: CASSLARDRARDTQYF
v_call: TRBV13
d_call: TRBD1
j_call: TRBJ2-3
clone_size: -

cdr3_nt: TGTGCCAGCGGGGGGAGCTATGGCTACACCTTC
cdr3_aa: CASGGSYGYTF
v_call: TRBV7-9
d_call: -
j_call: TRBJ1-2
clone_size: once

cdr3_nt: TGTGCCAGCAGGCGCCACGATACTCCTCTGGCGTTCTTT
cdr3_aa: CASRRHDTPLAFF
v_call: TRBV6-5
d_call: -
j_call: TRBJ1-1
clone_size: -

cdr3_nt: TGCGCCAGCAGCCAAGAAGTCAGACCTTACAATGAGCAGTTCTTC
cdr3_aa: CASSQEVRPYNEQFF
v_call: TRBV4-3
d_call: -
j_call: TRBJ2-1
clone_size: -

cdr3_nt: TGCGCCAGCAGCACGGACAGGGTTACGGTGACTGAAGCTTTCTTT
cdr3_aa: CASSTDRVTVTEAFF
v_call: TRBV5-1
d_call: TRBD1
j_call: TRBJ1-1
clone_size: -

cdr3_nt: TGTGCCAGCAGTTTGGTGGGTCAGCCCCAGCATTTT
cdr3_aa: CASSLVGQPQHF
v_call: TRBV28
d_call: -
j_call: TRBJ1-5
clone_size: -

cdr3_nt: TGTGCCAGCATCGATGGGGAGGCGGCCGGGCCCCAGCATTTT
cdr3_aa: CASIDGEAAGPQHF
v_call: TRBV6-6
d_call: -
j_call: TRBJ1-5
clone_size: -

cdr3_nt: TGTGCCAGCAGCTTAGTTCAGGGGCGGGGGGAGACCCAGTACTTC
cdr3_aa: CASSLVQGRGETQYF
v_call: TRBV7-2
d_call: -
j_call: TRBJ2-5
clone_size: -

cdr3_nt: TGTGCCAGCTCACCCATTGGAGGTCGCAATCAGCCCCAGCATTTT
cdr3_aa: CASSPIGGRNQPQHF
v_call: TRBV18
d_call: -
j_call: TRBJ1-5
clone_size: -

cdr3_nt: TGTGCCAGCAGCTTCCTTAGCGGGGGGCCGGGAGCCCAGTACTTC
cdr3_aa: CASSFLSGGPGAQYF
v_call: TRBV13
d_call: TRBD2
j_call: TRBJ2-5
clone_size: -

cdr3_nt: TGTGCCAGCAGCTTAGAGACAGGGTACTATGGCTACACCTTC
cdr3_aa: CASSLETGYYGYTF
v_call: TRBV7-9
d_call: TRBD1
j_call: TRBJ1-2
clone_size: -

cdr3_nt: TGTGCCAGCAGCCATGTTACAGGGGACAATCAGCCCCAGCATTTT
cdr3_aa: CASSHVTGDNQPQHF
v_call: TRBV4-2
d_call: TRBD1
j_call: TRBJ1-5
clone_size: -

cdr3_nt: TGTGCCAGCAGTTCCTCACTAGCGGTCTACGAGCAGTACTTC
cdr3_aa: CASSSSLAVYEQYF
v_call: TRBV6-1
d_call: TRBD2
j_call: TRBJ2-7
clone_size: -

cdr3_nt: TGTGCCAGCAGCCCAGCGGGGGCAGGCTATGGCTACACCTTC
cdr3_aa: CASSPAGAGYGYTF
v_call: TRBV5-5
d_call: -
j_call: TRBJ1-2
clone_size: once

cdr3_nt: TGTGCCAGCAGCCGGGGACAGTACAATGAGCAGTTCTTC
cdr3_aa: CASSRGQYNEQFF
v_call: TRBV7-7
d_call: TRBD1
j_call: TRBJ2-1
clone_size: -

cdr3_nt: TGTGCCAGTAGTATAGCGGAGAGCTCCTACAATGAGCAGTTCTTC
cdr3_aa: CASSIAESSYNEQFF
v_call: TRBV19
d_call: -
j_call: TRBJ2-1
clone_size: -

cdr3_nt: TGTGCCAGCAGCCTTGGGAGGACCAACACCGGGGAGCTGTTTTTT
cdr3_aa: CASSLGRTNTGELFF
v_call: TRBV7-2
d_call: -
j_call: TRBJ2-2
clone_size: -

cdr3_nt: TGTGCCTGGAGTGTACTGGGGACTAGCGGGAGGTACAATGAGCAGTTCTTC
cdr3_aa: CAWSVLGTSGRYNEQFF
v_call: TRBV30
d_call: TRBD2
j_call: TRBJ2-1
clone_size: -

cdr3_nt: TGTGCCAGCACCACCCTAGCGATGAGCTCCTACAATGAGCAGTTCTTC
cdr3_aa: CASTTLAMSSYNEQFF
v_call: TRBV2
d_call: -
j_call: TRBJ2-1
clone_size: -

cdr3_nt: TGTGCCAGCAGTGAGGGGGGGCAGGCAGATACGCAGTATTTT
cdr3_aa: CASSEGGQADTQYF
v_call: TRBV2
d_call: -
j_call: TRBJ2-3
clone_size: -

cdr3_nt: TGCGCCAGCAGCAGGACGCGGCAAGAGACCCAGTACTTC
cdr3_aa: CASSRTRQETQYF
v_call: TRBV5-1
d_call: -
j_call: TRBJ2-5
clone_size: -

cdr3_nt: TGTGCCAGCAGTTTTCTTTCGGGTACAGATACGCAGTATTTT
cdr3_aa: CASSFLSGTDTQYF
v_call: TRBV28
d_call: -
j_call: TRBJ2-3
clone_size: few

cdr3_nt: TGTGCCAGCAGTGAAAGCCCCAGTGGATATAATTCACCCCTCCACTTT
cdr3_aa: CASSESPSGYNSPLHF
v_call: TRBV2
d_call: -
j_call: TRBJ1-6
clone_size: few

cdr3_nt: TGTGCCAGCAGCTCCGCCTACGAGCAGTACTTC
cdr3_aa: CASSSAYEQYF
v_call: TRBV11-2
d_call: -
j_call: TRBJ2-7
clone_size: few

cdr3_nt: TGTGCCAGCAGGCCTAGGGACAGGAGTAAGCCCGGGGAGCTGTTTTTT
cdr3_aa: CASRPRDRSKPGELFF
v_call: TRBV11-1
d_call: TRBD1
j_call: TRBJ2-2
clone_size: -

cdr3_nt: TGTGCCAGCAGCCCTTCCATTCCAGGGGCAACTAGCACAGATACGCAGTATTTT
cdr3_aa: CASSPSIPGATSTDTQYF
v_call: TRBV11-1
d_call: -
j_call: TRBJ2-3
clone_size: -

cdr3_nt: TGTGCCTGGAGCATTAGCAGCGCAGATACGCAGTATTTT
cdr3_aa: CAWSISSADTQYF
v_call: TRBV30
d_call: -
j_call: TRBJ2-3
clone_size: -